This T cell receptor beta chain comes out of a study of blood T cell repertoires in COVID-19. Study summary: COVID-19 samples from acute and convalescent phases originated in the United States, Italy and Spain.

Clones were sequenced by immunoSEQ multiplex PCR, and TCRdb holds only the in-frame ones, with some missing. Here the sample spans 200,000 to 250,000 clones, 75% to 85% being singletons. V shed 0 bases and J shed 7 bases, with 9 bases lying between them. The CDR3 runs 13 residues. The germline V gene encodes CDR1 ENHRY and CDR2 SYGVKD. Those enrolled in Seattle joined during active infection and were followed longitudinally afterward. Sequenced material: peripheral blood. The V gene is TRBV10-3, the J gene TRBJ1-2, with D unresolved. This sequence was found in an elderly woman with COVID-19, enrolled during active disease. CDR3 sequence (DNA): TGTGCCATCAGTGAGTCCACCGCGGGTGGCTACACCTTC. Residues: CAISESTAGGYTF.